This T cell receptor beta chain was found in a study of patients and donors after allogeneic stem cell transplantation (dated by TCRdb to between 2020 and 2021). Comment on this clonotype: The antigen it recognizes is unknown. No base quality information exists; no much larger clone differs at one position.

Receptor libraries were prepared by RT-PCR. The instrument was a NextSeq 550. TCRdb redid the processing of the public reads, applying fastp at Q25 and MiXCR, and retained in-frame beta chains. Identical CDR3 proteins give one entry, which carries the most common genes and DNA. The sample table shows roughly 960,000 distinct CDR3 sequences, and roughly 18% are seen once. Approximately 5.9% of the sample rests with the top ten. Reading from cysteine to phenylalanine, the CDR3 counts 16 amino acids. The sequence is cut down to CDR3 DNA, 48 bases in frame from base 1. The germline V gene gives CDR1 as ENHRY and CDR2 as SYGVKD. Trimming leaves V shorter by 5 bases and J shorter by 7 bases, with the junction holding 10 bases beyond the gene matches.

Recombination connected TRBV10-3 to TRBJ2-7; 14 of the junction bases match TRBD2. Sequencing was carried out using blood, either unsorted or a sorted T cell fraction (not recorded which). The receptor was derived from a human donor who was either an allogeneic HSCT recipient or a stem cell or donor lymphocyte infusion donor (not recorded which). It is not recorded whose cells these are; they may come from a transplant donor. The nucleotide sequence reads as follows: TGTGCCATCAGTCCCGGGACTAGCGGGAGCAGGGGGGAGCAGTACTTC. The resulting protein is CAISPGTSGSRGEQYF.